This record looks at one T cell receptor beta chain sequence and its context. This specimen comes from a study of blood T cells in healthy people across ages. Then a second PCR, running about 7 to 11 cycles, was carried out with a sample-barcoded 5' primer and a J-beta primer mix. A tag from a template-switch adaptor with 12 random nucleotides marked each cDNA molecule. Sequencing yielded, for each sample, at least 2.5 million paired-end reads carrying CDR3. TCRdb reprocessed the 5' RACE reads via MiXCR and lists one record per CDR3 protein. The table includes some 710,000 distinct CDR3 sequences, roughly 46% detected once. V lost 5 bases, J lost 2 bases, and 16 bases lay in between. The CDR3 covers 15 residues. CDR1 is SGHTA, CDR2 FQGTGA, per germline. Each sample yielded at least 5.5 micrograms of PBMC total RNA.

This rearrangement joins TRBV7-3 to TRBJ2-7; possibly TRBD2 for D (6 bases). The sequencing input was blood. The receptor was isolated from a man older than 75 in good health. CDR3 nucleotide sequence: TGTGCCAGCAGCCTCGGACTATCCCCTCCCTACGAGCAGTACTTC. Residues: CASSLGLSPPYEQYF.